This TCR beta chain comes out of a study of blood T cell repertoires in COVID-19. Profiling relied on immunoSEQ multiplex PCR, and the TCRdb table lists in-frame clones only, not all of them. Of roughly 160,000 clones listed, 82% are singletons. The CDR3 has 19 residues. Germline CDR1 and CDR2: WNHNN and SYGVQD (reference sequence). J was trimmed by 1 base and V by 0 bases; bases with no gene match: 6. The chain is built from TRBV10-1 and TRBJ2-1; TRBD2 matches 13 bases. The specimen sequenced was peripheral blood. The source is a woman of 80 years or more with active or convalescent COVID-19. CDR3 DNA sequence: TGCGCCAGCAGTGAGTCGTGGACTAGCGGGAGTCATTCCTACAATGAGCAGTTCTTC. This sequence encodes CASSESWTSGSHSYNEQFF.